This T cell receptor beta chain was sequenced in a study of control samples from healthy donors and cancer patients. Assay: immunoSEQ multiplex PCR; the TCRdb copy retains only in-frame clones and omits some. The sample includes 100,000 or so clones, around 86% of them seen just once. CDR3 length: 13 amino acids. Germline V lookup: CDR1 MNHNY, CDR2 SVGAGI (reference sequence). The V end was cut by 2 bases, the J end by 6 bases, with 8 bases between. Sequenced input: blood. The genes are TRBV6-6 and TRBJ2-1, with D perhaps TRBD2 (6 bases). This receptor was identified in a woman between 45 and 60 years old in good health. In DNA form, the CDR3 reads TGTGCCAGCAGTTACGGAGGGATCAATGAGCAGTTCTTC. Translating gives CASSYGGINEQFF.